The entry that follows covers one T cell receptor beta chain sequence. Which antigen it targets is not known. This sample was included in a study of monozygotic twins with inflammatory bowel disease (dated by TCRdb to about 2019). Looking at the study overall: In total, approximately 30 monozygotic twin pairs made up the full study: 19 Danish pairs, all IBD-discordant, plus nine German pairs, of which four were IBD-concordant and five were IBD-discordant. Each individual had, on average, about 151 000 unique TCRalpha sequences and 181 000 unique TCRbeta sequences available for analysis. The search for disease-associated traits relied mainly on comparing IBD patients with their genetically identical healthy co-twins within discordant pairs. General conclusions and limits of the study: A decrease in TCRbeta repertoire diversity, as measured by inverse Simpson index, was observed in IBD patients compared with their healthy co-twins. Repertoire similarity did not differ between concordant and discordant twins, which could be due to limited statistical power. No single strong signal or clonotype linked to IBD turned up in the results, so the idea that one exists was not supported. Fewer clonotypes were shared with other individuals by IBD patients than by healthy twins, most markedly in patients showing signs of disease activity. Because patients were on differing immunosuppressive treatments, the repertoires may have picked up extra background noise and inter-individual variability. The analysis was unable to tell different T cell subtypes apart.

From each donor, an approximately 2.5 ml peripheral blood sample was drawn into PAXgene tubes and stored at -80 degrees C. Without T cell sorting, total RNA was isolated from whole blood using the PAXgene blood miRNA kit on an automated QIAcube. Peripheral blood from monozygotic twin pairs, either concordant or discordant for inflammatory bowel disease, underwent deep TCRalpha and TCRbeta repertoire profiling that used unique molecular barcoding. Smoking habits were recorded for all twin pairs, with individuals classified as current, former or never smokers. There are 15 amino acids in the CDR3, from cysteine to phenylalanine inclusive. The record lacks a DNA sequence. The germline V gene supplies CDR1 KGHSH and CDR2 LQKENI. Receptors were amplified or captured by 5' RACE. Preparation of each TCR library used roughly 3,300 ng of total RNA. For each sample, cDNA synthesis with SMARTScribe reverse transcriptase was split into eight separate reactions. Unique molecular identifiers containing a 6-nucleotide sample barcode were introduced through template switching during cDNA synthesis. TCRalpha and TCRbeta cDNA was amplified in two nested PCRs of about 17 and 10 cycles, and bead purification was carried out after each PCR. Before amplification, the cDNA was treated with uracil DNA-glycosylase and purified using the QIAquick PCR purification kit. In the second PCR, Illumina TruSeq-compatible adapters and sample-specific barcodes were added. Library quality and concentration were assessed using TapeStation and Qubit, and 4.5 to 5.5 ng of each library was pooled. The pooled libraries were sequenced with 2 x 100 bp reads and custom sequencing primers on an Illumina HiSeq2500 single-index Rapid Run. The paper's data handling went like this. MiGEC version 1.2.6 was used for UMI-based consensus assembly to correct PCR and sequencing errors. MiXCR version 2.1.1 was used to carry out V(D)J alignment, clonotype assembly and CDR3 extraction. Gene usage, clonotype sharing and MAIT/NKT TCR abundance were normalised by analysing the top 1000, 10 000 and 20 000 clonotypes per sample. Diversity was computed as the inverse Simpson index with the vegan R package after downsampling to 27 000 UMIs. Paired Mann-Whitney U tests on discordant twin pairs were used, with Benjamini-Hochberg multiple-testing correction. TCRdb reanalyzed the reads, keeping one entry per CDR3 protein sequence and omitting DNA. These V and J calls originate from TCRdb's pipeline instead of the authors' own analysis. The sample table gives about 380,000 distinct CDR3 sequences. Around 2.6% of the sample is in the top ten clones.

This sequence originates from a human donor with ulcerative colitis or Crohn's disease, or a healthy co-twin of an affected twin (not recorded which). Sequencing input: blood. The chain is made from TRBV18 and TRBJ1-2; the TRBD1 assignment by TCRdb is unverifiable without DNA. CDR3 loop: CASSPGDSINYGYTF.